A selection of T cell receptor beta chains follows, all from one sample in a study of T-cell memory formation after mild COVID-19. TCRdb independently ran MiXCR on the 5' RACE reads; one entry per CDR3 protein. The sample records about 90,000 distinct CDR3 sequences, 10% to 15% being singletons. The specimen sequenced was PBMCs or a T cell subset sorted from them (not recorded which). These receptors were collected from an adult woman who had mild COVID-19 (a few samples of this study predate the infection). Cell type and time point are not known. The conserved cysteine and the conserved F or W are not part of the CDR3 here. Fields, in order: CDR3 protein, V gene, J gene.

ASSLVGNEQY	TRBV5-6	TRBJ2-7
ASNPSGGYGYT	TRBV4-2	TRBJ1-2
ASSSESGQGFYEQY	TRBV9	TRBJ2-7
ASSQEVESYNEQF	TRBV4-2	TRBJ2-1
ASSWTGGYNEQF	TRBV12-3/TRBV12-4	TRBJ2-1
ASSLETREQNIQY	TRBV7-9	TRBJ2-4
SVDVGNEQF	TRBV29-1	TRBJ2-1
SAFDHSGANVLT	TRBV20-1	TRBJ2-6
ASSRAWFTEAF	TRBV27	TRBJ1-1
ASSPDGADEQY	TRBV18	TRBJ2-7
ASSFARVKLHNEQF	TRBV11-2	TRBJ2-1
AWSGPVNTEAF	TRBV30	TRBJ1-1
ASSLHSGTGFTDTQY	TRBV28	TRBJ2-3
ASSSGTGNEKLF	TRBV6-6	TRBJ1-4
ASSPPDGAEQF	TRBV18	TRBJ2-1
ASSSGTGEDEQY	TRBV7-9	TRBJ2-7
ASSPGQQIYEQY	TRBV12-3/TRBV12-4	TRBJ2-7
ASMLMNTEAF	TRBV7-9	TRBJ1-1
ASSSSRGGTDTQY	TRBV7-9	TRBJ2-3
SVESPLYNEQF	TRBV29-1	TRBJ2-1
SVGTGGYNEQF	TRBV29-1	TRBJ2-1
ASSQGDGSNQPQH	TRBV4-2	TRBJ1-5
ASSLVSPAYFSYEQY	TRBV7-9	TRBJ2-7
AIRPLKDNEQF	TRBV10-3	TRBJ2-1
ASSQEGLLNTGELF	TRBV4-2	TRBJ2-2
ASSLYARENTEAF	TRBV7-9	TRBJ1-1
ASSQEYRGNEQY	TRBV4-3	TRBJ2-7
ASSHPQGTDTGELF	TRBV4-2	TRBJ2-2
ASSQLGGQLMGYT	TRBV4-3	TRBJ1-2
ATITDNGQPGVYGYT	TRBV24-1	TRBJ1-2
ASRPLRDTSGNTIY	TRBV27	TRBJ1-3